Sequencing of this T cell receptor (beta chain) was carried out in a study of blood T cell repertoires in COVID-19. Study context: Researchers got acute and convalescent COVID-19 samples from the United States, Italy and Spain. Sources were T cells, B-cell-depleted T cells, or PBMCs; the material itself was cDNA or gDNA.

On this clone: Other DNA sequences in this sample translate to the same CDR3.

Per the study methods: Cell counts per sample came from amplifying reference gene primers. Clones were read by immunoSEQ multiplex PCR, and TCRdb kept only the in-frame ones, dropping some. The DNA gave D and trimming, while V, J and clone size come from that table. Of approximately 97,000 clones in the sample, approximately 84% are singletons; the top ten hold 4.5%. The germline V gene encodes CDR1 MDHEN and CDR2 SYDVKM. The CDR3 sequence is 14 residues long. The junction had 4 bases not matched to a gene; V was cut back by 5 bases and J by 0 bases. Sequences were obtained from peripheral blood. The chain links TRBV28 to TRBJ2-7, with TRBD2 matching over 7 bases. The receptor was isolated from a human donor in a cohort sampled during active COVID-19. For the CDR3, the DNA is TGTGCCAGCAGTACCGGGGGGAGCTCCTACGAGCAGTACTTC. The encoded protein is CASSTGGSSYEQYF.